These T cell receptor beta chains were read from a single sample in a study of control samples from healthy donors and cancer patients. Only in-frame clones appear in the TCRdb table, and some are missing; sequencing was by immunoSEQ multiplex PCR. The sample contains over 65,000 clones, approximately 91% of which appear only once. What was sequenced was PBMCs. The receptor set was obtained from a woman between 50 and 59 years old with colorectal cancer. The conserved cysteine and the conserved F or W are not part of the CDR3 here.

J gene,V gene,CDR3 protein
TRBJ1-6,TRBV5-1,ASRQGGPFTNSPLH
TRBJ1-2,TRBV7-2,ASSFESYGYT
TRBJ1-2,TRBV23-1,ASSQFMGAVGYT
TRBJ1-2,TRBV9,ASSVGLRGDSYGYT
TRBJ2-3,TRBV28,ASSYPADTQY
TRBJ2-5,TRBV2,ASRGLGRSHQETQY
TRBJ1-3,TRBV21-1,ATTISRPSSGNTIY
TRBJ2-1,TRBV29-1,SGDRGDEQF
TRBJ2-1,TRBV12-3/TRBV12-4,ASSLVRGSEQF
TRBJ1-2,TRBV10-3,AISAWDRGDYGYT
TRBJ2-1,TRBV5-1,ASSLQDYNEQF
TRBJ2-1,TRBV6-2/TRBV6-3,ASSPTSPTYNEQF
TRBJ1-2,TRBV11-1,ASRGQGDYGYT
TRBJ2-5,TRBV14,ASSQTGRETQY
TRBJ2-2,TRBV24-1,ATSDRHRGLRTGELF
TRBJ1-1,TRBV19,ASTTGRGEAF
TRBJ2-3,TRBV7-2,ATSLGGTHTDTQY
TRBJ2-2,TRBV5-1,ASSLGDYTGELF
TRBJ1-6,TRBV3-1/TRBV3-2,ASSQGTVSNSPLH
TRBJ1-4,TRBV5-1,ASRVWGDRDNEKLF
TRBJ1-4,TRBV5-1,ASSVDRTEGNEKLF
TRBJ1-2,TRBV6-2/TRBV6-3,ASSYPPDRGHGYT
TRBJ2-2,TRBV4-1,ASSRGQGYTGELF
TRBJ2-1,TRBV10-2,ASSDGTSGGFLYNEQF
TRBJ2-3,TRBV2,ASSDGGGGTDTQY
TRBJ1-3,TRBV2,ASRRGQGINTIY
TRBJ1-3,TRBV6-2/TRBV6-3,ASSSPWTASGNTIY
TRBJ2-4,TRBV5-5,ASNLDRGPSTGKNIQY
TRBJ2-1,TRBV6-5,ASSYRLGLAEQF
TRBJ1-6,TRBV7-2,ASSPPAGGRPYSPLH
TRBJ2-1,TRBV9,ASSEGTWEYNEQF
TRBJ2-2,TRBV19,ASSPLGPWTGELF
TRBJ2-3,TRBV1,TSSLGQRLADSTDTQY
TRBJ1-1,TRBV20-1,SASEGQGEAF
TRBJ1-5,TRBV6-1,ASSENPGAQPQH
TRBJ1-1,TRBV12-5,ASGSTTLGQGALTEAF
TRBJ2-5,TRBV6-1,ASSEGLQAGGTQY
TRBJ2-2,TRBV2,ASSRQALNTGELF
TRBJ1-6,TRBV19,ASTNSRWGTLH
TRBJ1-4,TRBV25-1,ASRDSSNEKLF
TRBJ2-6,TRBV10-2,ASSEAGVVSGANVLT
TRBJ1-1,TRBV7-2,ASSTGMNTEAF
TRBJ1-1,TRBV6-5,ASSTQNRGDTEAF
TRBJ2-1,TRBV2,ASKERIYNEQF
TRBJ1-2,TRBV4-1,ASSPGQGMYGYT
TRBJ2-1,TRBV5-1,ASSSPSSYNEQF
TRBJ2-3,TRBV5-1,ASSLGQEYTDTQY
TRBJ1-2,TRBV6-5,ASSSVSNYGYT
TRBJ2-5,TRBV4-3,ASSQDRGQTQY
TRBJ1-2,TRBV7-9,ASSPANPGQKPNYGYT
TRBJ1-2,TRBV18,ASSQETGGVYGYT
TRBJ1-5,TRBV19,ASSIRGQPQH
TRBJ1-2,TRBV3-1/TRBV3-2,ASSQTGGYGYT
TRBJ2-5,TRBV7-9,ASSLGQETQY
TRBJ2-5,TRBV4-1,ASSRGDPGGETQY
TRBJ2-3,TRBV28,ASSPERGGSTDTQY
TRBJ1-1,TRBV27,ASTQGRGYTEAF
TRBJ1-5,TRBV6-5,ASRSQGQGNQPQH
TRBJ1-2,TRBV9,ASSGGDRIMGYT